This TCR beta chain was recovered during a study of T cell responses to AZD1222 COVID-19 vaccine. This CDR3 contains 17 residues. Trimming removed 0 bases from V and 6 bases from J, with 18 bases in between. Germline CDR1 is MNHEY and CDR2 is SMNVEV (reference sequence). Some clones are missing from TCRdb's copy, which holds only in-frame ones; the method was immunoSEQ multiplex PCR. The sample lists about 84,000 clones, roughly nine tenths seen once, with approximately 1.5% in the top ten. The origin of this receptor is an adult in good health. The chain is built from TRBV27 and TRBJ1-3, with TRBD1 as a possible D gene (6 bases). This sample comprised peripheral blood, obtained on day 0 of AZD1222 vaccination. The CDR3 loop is CASSLSAGVSRENTIYF. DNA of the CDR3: TGTGCCAGCAGTTTATCGGCAGGGGTCTCACGGGAAAACACCATATATTTT.